This TCR beta chain was profiled in a study of T cell clonality in common variable immunodeficiency. Notes on the study in general: CVID subjects showed higher TCRbeta clonality than healthy controls.

Equal genomic DNA amounts from CVID and control samples were sequenced. Profiling relied on immunoSEQ multiplex PCR, and the TCRdb table lists in-frame clones only, not all of them. The data list roughly 42,000 clones, none observed once; approximately 3% falls to the top ten. The CDR3 totals 13 residues. Germline loops: CDR1 SEHNR, CDR2 FQNEAQ (reference sequence). Trimming cost V 5 bases and J 6 bases; bases outside gene matches: 4. This clone showed up many times. Its antigen remains unidentified. Read coverage stops 3 residues before the CDR3 terminus; the germline J gene supplies the remainder. Source material: peripheral blood mononuclear cells. This chain joins TRBV7-9 and TRBJ1-2, with 9 nucleotides matching TRBD1. The TCR comes from a person aged 18 to 75 in good health. The sequenced part of the CDR3 DNA is TGTGCCAGCAGCCACGACAGGGGGGATGGC. It encodes CASSHDRGDG. The whole CDR3 sequence is CASSHDRGDGYTF. The complete variable domain, with remaining parts taken from reference TRBV7-9 and TRBJ1-2, reads DTGVSQNPRHKITKRGQNVTFRCDPISEHNRLYWYRQTLGQGPEFLTYFQNEAQLEKSRLLSDRFSAERPKGSFSTLEIQRTEQGDSAMYLCASSHDRGDGYTFGSGTRLTVV.